This TCR beta chain was observed in a study of shared clonotypes between healthy human individuals. The wider study: Two women and a few men aged 18 to 49 served as donors.

The assay was immunoSEQ multiplex PCR, and TCRdb's table has in-frame clones only and misses some. The sample contains hundreds of thousands of clones, 70% to 80% of which appear only once. V was cut by 5 bases and J by 11 bases, with 27 bases left in between. CDR1 and CDR2 (germline): LNHNV, YYDKDF (reference sequence). The CDR3 loop spans 16 amino acids. For this clone: A far larger clone is only one base removed, so a read error is likely.

The sequence came from a woman aged 40 to 50 in good health. Some clones in this sample may be carry-over from other donors' samples. The V gene is TRBV15, the J gene TRBJ2-5, with TRBD2 as a possible D gene (7 bases). Material: PBMCs. CDR3 residues: CATSLQMRGPPYGQYF. The CDR3 DNA reads TGTGCCACCAGCTTGCAAATGCGGGGGCCACCCTACGGGCAGTACTTC. Combining the CDR3 with reference TRBV15 and TRBJ2-5 gives the whole variable domain DAMVIQNPRYQVTQFGKPVTLSCSQTLNHNVMYWYQQKSSQAPKLLFHYYDKDFNNEADTPDNFQSRRPNTSFCFLDIRSPGLGDTAMYLCATSLQMRGPPYGQYFGPGTRLLVL.